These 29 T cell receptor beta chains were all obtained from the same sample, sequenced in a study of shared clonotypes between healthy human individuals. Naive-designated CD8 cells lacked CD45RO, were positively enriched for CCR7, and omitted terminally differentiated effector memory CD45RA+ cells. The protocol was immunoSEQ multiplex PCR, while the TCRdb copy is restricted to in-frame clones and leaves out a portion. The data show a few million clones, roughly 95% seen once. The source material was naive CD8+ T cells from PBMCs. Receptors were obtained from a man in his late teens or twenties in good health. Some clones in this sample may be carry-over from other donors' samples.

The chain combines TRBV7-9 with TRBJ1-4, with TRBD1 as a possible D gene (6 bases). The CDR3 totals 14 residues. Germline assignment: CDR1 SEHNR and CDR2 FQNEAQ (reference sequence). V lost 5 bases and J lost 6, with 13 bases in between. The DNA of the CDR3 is TGTGCCAGCAGCGGCACAGGGCTGGATGAAAAACTGTTTTTT. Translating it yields CASSGTGLDEKLFF. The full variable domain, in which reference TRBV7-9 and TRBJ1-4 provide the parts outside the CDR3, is DTGVSQNPRHKITKRGQNVTFRCDPISEHNRLYWYRQTLGQGPEFLTYFQNEAQLEKSRLLSDRFSAERPKGSFSTLEIQRTEQGDSAMYLCASSGTGLDEKLFFGSGTQLSVL.

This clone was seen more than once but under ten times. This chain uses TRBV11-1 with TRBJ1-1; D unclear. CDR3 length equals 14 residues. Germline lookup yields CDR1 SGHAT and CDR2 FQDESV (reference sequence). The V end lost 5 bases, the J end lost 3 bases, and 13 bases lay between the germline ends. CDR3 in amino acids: CASSMLGFDTEAFF. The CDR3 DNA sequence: TGTGCCAGCAGCATGCTGGGATTTGACACTGAAGCTTTCTTT.

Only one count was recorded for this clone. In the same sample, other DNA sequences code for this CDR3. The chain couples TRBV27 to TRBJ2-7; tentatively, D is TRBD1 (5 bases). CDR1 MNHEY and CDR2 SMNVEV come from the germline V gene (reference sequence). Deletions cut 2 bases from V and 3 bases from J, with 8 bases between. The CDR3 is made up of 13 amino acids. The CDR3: CASSLGRGYEQYF. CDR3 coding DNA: TGTGCCAGCAGTTTAGGTAGGGGCTACGAGCAGTACTTC.

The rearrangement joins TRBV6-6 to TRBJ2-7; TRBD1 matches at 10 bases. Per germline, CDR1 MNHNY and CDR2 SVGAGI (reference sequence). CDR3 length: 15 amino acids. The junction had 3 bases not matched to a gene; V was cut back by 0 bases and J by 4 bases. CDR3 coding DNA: TGTGCCAGCAGTTACTCGACAGGGGGCTTTTACGAGCAGTACTTC. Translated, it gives CASSYSTGGFYEQYF.

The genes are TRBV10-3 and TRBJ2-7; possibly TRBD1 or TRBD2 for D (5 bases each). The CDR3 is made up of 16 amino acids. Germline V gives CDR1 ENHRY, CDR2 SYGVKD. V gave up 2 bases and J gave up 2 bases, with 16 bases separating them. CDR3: CAISEPGKGLTYEQYF. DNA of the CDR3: TGTGCCATCAGTGAGCCGGGGAAGGGGCTCACCTACGAGCAGTACTTC.

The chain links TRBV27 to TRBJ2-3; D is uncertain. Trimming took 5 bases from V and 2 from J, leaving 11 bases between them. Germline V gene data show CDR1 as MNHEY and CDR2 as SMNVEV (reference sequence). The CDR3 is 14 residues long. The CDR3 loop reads CASSPRDHTDTQYF. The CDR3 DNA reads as TGTGCCAGCAGTCCAAGGGATCACACAGATACGCAGTATTTT.

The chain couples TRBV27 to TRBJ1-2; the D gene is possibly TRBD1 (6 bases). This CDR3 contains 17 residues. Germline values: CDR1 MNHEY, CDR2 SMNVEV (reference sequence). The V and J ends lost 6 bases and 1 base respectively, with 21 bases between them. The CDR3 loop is CASSPTGQFFINYGYTF. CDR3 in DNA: TGTGCCAGCAGCCCGACGGGACAATTCTTTATTAACTATGGCTACACCTTC.

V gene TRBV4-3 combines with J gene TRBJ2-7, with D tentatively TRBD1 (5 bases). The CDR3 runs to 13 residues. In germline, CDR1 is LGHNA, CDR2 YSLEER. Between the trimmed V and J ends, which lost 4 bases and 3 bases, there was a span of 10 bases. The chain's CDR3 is CASSPGRVYEQYF. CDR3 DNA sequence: TGCGCCAGCAGCCCTGGCAGGGTCTACGAGCAGTACTTC.

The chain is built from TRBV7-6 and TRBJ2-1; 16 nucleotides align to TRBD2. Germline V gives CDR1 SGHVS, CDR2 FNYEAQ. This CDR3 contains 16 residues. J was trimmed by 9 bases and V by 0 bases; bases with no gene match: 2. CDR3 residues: CASSLAGLAGGGEQFF. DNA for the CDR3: TGTGCCAGCAGCTTAGCGGGACTAGCGGGAGGGGGTGAGCAGTTCTTC.

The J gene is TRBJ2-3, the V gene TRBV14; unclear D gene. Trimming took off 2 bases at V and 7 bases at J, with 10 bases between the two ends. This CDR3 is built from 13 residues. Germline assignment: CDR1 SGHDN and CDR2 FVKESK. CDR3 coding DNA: TGTGCCAGCAGCCAACAATCTTTGAATACGCAGTATTTT. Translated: CASSQQSLNTQYF.

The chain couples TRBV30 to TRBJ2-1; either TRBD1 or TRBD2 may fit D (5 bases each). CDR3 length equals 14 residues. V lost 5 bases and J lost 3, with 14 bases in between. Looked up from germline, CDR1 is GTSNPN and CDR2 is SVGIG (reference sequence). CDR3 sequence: CAWGGLSVYNEQFF. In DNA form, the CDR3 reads TGTGCCTGGGGGGGTCTCTCGGTCTACAATGAGCAGTTCTTC.

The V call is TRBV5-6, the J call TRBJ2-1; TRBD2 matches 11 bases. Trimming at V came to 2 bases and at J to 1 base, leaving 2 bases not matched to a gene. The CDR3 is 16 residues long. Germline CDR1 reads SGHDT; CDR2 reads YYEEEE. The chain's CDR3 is CASSLLAGVSYNEQFF. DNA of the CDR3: TGTGCCAGCAGCTTACTAGCGGGAGTTTCCTACAATGAGCAGTTCTTC.

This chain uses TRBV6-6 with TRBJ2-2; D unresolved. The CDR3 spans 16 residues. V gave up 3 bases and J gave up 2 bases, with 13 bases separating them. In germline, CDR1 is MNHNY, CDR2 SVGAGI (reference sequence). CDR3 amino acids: CASSYSGSPNTGELFF. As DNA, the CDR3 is TGTGCCAGCAGTTATTCGGGCTCCCCAAACACCGGGGAGCTGTTTTTT.

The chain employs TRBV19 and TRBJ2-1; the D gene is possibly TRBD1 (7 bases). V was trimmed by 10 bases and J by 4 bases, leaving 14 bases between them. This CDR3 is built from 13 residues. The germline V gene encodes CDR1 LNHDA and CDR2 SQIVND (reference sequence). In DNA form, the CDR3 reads TGTGCCACCATGCGGGACAGTTACAATGAGCAGTTCTTC. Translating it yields CATMRDSYNEQFF.

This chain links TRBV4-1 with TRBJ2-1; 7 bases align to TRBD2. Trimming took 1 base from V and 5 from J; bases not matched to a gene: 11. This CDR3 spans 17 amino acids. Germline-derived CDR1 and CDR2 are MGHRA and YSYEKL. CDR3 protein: CASSQGGWASGDNEQFF. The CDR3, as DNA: TGCGCCAGCAGCCAAGGGGGATGGGCTAGCGGAGACAATGAGCAGTTCTTC.

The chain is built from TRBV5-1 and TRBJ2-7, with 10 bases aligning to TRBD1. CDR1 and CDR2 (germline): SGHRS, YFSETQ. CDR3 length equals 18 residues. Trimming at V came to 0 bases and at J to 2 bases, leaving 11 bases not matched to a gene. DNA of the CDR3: TGCGCCAGCAGCTTGGAGAGCGCCCGGGACAGGGGCCCCTACGAGCAGTACTTC. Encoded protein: CASSLESARDRGPYEQYF.

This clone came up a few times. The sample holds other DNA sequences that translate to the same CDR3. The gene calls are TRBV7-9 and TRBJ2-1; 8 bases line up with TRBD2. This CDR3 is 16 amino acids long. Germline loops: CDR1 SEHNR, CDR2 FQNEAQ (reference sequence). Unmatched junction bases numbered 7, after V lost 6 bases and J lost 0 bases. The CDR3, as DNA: TGTGCCAGCAGTCCGAGGAGCGGGAGCTCCTACAATGAGCAGTTCTTC. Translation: CASSPRSGSSYNEQFF.

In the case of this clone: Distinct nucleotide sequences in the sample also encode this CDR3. The chain's CDR3 is CASSPGGTEAFF. CDR3 DNA: TGTGCCAGCAGCCCGGGGGGGACTGAAGCTTTCTTT. The V gene is TRBV7-3, the J gene TRBJ1-1, with D perhaps TRBD1 (5 bases). Germline CDR1 SGHTA, CDR2 FQGTGA. V lost 5 bases, J lost 5 bases, and 9 bases lay in between. There are 12 residues in the CDR3.

Here the CDR3 DNA reads TGTGCCAGCAAGAGACTTAGGGACCGGCCAGGTTTCGAGCAGTACTTC. Protein sequence: CASKRLRDRPGFEQYF. The J gene is TRBJ2-7, the V gene TRBV28, with D possibly called TRBD1 or TRBD2 (5 bases each). The CDR3 covers 16 residues. V lost 7 bases and J 6 bases, leaving 25 bases between the germline ends. Germline CDR1 reads MDHEN; CDR2 reads SYDVKM.

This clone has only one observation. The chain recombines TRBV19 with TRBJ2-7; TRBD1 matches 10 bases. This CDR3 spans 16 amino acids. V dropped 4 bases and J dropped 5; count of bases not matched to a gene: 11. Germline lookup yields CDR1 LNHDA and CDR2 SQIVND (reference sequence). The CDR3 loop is CASSTYRDRGFDEQYF. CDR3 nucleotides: TGTGCCAGTAGTACATACCGGGACAGGGGTTTCGACGAGCAGTACTTC.

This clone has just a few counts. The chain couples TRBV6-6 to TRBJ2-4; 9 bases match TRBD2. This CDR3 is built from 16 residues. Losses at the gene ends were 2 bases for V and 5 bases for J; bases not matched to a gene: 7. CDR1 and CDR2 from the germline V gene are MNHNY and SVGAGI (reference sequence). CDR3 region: CASSYGREGRENIQYF. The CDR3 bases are TGTGCCAGCAGTTACGGGCGGGAGGGACGGGAAAACATTCAGTACTTC.

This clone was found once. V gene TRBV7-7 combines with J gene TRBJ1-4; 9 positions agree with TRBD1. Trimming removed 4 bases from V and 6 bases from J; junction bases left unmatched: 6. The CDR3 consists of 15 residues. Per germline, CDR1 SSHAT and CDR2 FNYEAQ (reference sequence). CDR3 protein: CASSSNRGPDEKLFF. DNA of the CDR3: TGTGCCAGCAGCTCCAACAGGGGGCCGGATGAAAAACTGTTTTTT.

DNA of the CDR3: TGTGCCAGCAGTTTAACAGGGGGCCCTGGATCACCCCTCCACTTT. Encoded protein: CASSLTGGPGSPLHF. The rearrangement uses TRBV28 and TRBJ1-6, with 9 bases matching TRBD1. Germline V lookup: CDR1 MDHEN, CDR2 SYDVKM. The CDR3 covers 15 residues. The trim removed 2 bases at V and 10 bases at J, leaving 6 bases unmatched.

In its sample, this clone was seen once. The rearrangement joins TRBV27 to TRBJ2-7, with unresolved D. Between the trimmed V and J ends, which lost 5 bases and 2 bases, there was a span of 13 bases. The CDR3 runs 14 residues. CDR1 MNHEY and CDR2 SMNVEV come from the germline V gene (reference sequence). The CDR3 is CASSPPDKTYEQYF. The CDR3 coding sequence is TGTGCCAGCAGTCCCCCCGACAAAACCTACGAGCAGTACTTC.

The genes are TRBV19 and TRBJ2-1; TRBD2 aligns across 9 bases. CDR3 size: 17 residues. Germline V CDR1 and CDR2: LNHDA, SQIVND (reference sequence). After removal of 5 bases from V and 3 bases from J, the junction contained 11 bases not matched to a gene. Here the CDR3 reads CASSPDWAGGLYNEQFF. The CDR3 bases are TGTGCCAGTAGTCCTGACTGGGCGGGAGGGCTCTACAATGAGCAGTTCTTC.

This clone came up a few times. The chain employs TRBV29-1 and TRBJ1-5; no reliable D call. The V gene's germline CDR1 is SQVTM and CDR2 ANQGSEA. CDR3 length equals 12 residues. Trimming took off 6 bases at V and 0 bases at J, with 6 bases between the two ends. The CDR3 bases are TGCAGCGTGCAGTATAGCAATCAGCCCCAGCATTTT. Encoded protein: CSVQYSNQPQHF.

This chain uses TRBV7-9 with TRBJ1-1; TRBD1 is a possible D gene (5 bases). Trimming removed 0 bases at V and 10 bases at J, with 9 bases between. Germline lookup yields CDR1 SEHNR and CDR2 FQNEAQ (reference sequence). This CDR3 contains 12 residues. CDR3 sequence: CASSLAGTGAFF. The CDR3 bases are TGTGCCAGCAGCTTAGCGGGCACAGGAGCTTTCTTT. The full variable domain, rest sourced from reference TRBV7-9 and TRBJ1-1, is DTGVSQNPRHKITKRGQNVTFRCDPISEHNRLYWYRQTLGQGPEFLTYFQNEAQLEKSRLLSDRFSAERPKGSFSTLEIQRTEQGDSAMYLCASSLAGTGAFFGQGTRLTVV.

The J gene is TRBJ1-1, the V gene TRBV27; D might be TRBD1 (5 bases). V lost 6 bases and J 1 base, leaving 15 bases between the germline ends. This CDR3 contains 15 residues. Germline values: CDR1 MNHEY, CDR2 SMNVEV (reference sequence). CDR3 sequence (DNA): TGTGCCAGCAGACCCTCTTTGGGGGAGAACACTGAAGCTTTCTTT. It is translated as CASRPSLGENTEAFF.

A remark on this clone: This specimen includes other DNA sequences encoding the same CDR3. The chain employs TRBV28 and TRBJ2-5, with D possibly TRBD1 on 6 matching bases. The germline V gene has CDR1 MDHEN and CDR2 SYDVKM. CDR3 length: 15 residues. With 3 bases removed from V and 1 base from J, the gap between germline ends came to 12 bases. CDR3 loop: CASSLLAGVQETQYF. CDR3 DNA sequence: TGTGCCAGCAGTTTGCTAGCAGGGGTCCAAGAGACCCAGTACTTC.